These 18 T cell receptor beta chains share one sample of origin, sequenced in a study of T cell repertoires in cytomegalovirus infection. What these receptors recognize is not known. MiXCR, run by TCRdb on the reads, gives a single entry per CDR3 protein. The data hold approximately 340,000 distinct CDR3 sequences, with about 29% observed a single time. The sequencing here drew on cultured PBMCs, taken from culture after CMV antigen stimulation. Every receptor here comes from a human donor in good health (CMV status not recorded). Some clones in this sample may be carry-over from other donors' samples.

The rearrangement uses TRBV27 and TRBJ2-1; TRBD2 matches 10 bases. CDR1 and CDR2 from the germline V gene are MNHEY and SMNVEV (reference sequence). CDR3 length equals 17 residues. Trimming at V came to 6 bases and at J to 0 bases, leaving 8 bases not matched to a gene. The CDR3 coding sequence is TGTGCCAGCAGCCGCCTAGCGGGAGAAAGCTCCTACAATGAGCAGTTCTTC. Translating gives CASSRLAGESSYNEQFF.

DNA of the CDR3: TGTGCCAGCAGCTTAGGGACAGGGGGAAGCAACACCATATATTTT. Translation: CASSLGTGGSNTIYF. V usage is TRBV7-2 and J usage is TRBJ1-3, with TRBD1 matching over 10 bases. The CDR3 contains 15 residues. After removal of 1 base from V and 7 bases from J, the junction contained 4 bases not matched to a gene. Germline-derived CDR1 and CDR2 are SGHTA and FQGNSA.

The J gene is TRBJ2-2, the V gene TRBV5-1, with a weak D call TRBD1 (5 bases). CDR3 length: 15 residues. Between the trimmed V and J ends, which lost 3 bases and 0 bases, there was a span of 9 bases. Germline V CDR1 and CDR2: SGHRS, YFSETQ. The CDR3 nucleotides read TGCGCCAGCAGCTCCTCGACAGCGAACACCGGGGAGCTGTTTTTT. It encodes CASSSSTANTGELFF.

The chain has TRBV10-2 and TRBJ2-2; TRBD2 matches 12 bases. Germline-derived CDR1 and CDR2 are WSHSY and SAAADI. The CDR3 runs to 16 residues. Losses at the gene ends were 6 bases for V and 6 bases for J; bases not matched to a gene: 8. The CDR3 sequence: CASRLTSGSGAGELFF. As DNA, the CDR3 is TGCGCCAGCAGGTTGACTAGCGGGAGTGGGGCCGGGGAGCTGTTTTTT.

This clonotype was seen many times. This chain uses TRBV25-1 with TRBJ2-1; 12 bases line up with TRBD2. Germline V gene sequence: CDR1 MGHDK, CDR2 SYGVNS. CDR3 size: 18 residues. V shed 4 bases and J 3 bases; nucleotides not matched to a gene: 10. CDR3 coding DNA: TGTGCCAGCAGTGGATCGCCTCTAGCGGGGGGGTTCTACAATGAGCAGTTCTTC. It translates to CASSGSPLAGGFYNEQFF.

The CDR3 here is CSARGGQGINTEAFF. In nucleotides, the CDR3 is TGCAGTGCTAGAGGAGGACAGGGGATAAACACTGAAGCTTTCTTT. The chain uses TRBV20-1 and TRBJ1-1; 9 bases match TRBD1. The CDR3 runs to 15 residues. Germline loops: CDR1 DFQATT, CDR2 SNEGSKA (reference sequence). V lost 1 base and J lost 2; bases outside the gene matches: 5.

This clonotype was observed a handful of times. The chain is built from TRBV12-3 or TRBV12-4 and TRBJ2-2, with 8 bases fitting TRBD1. Germline trimming cut 6 bases from V and 6 bases from J; bases unmatched to any gene: 9. The CDR3 has 15 amino acids. CDR3 in amino acids: CASSSTGASSGELFF. The CDR3 nucleotides are TGTGCCAGCAGCTCGACAGGGGCTTCGTCCGGGGAGCTGTTTTTT.

There are many counts of this clonotype. The V gene is TRBV7-2, the J gene TRBJ2-7; no firm D call. This CDR3 has 13 amino acids. Germline V gene lookup returns CDR1 SGHTA and CDR2 FQGNSA. Trimming removed 5 bases at V and 3 bases at J, with 11 bases between. The CDR3 loop is CASSPDTYYEQYF. CDR3 DNA sequence: TGTGCCAGCAGCCCCGACACTTACTACGAGCAGTACTTC.

The rearrangement uses TRBV28 and TRBJ1-5, with D possibly TRBD1 on 5 matching bases. Trimming shortened V by 7 bases and J by 5 bases, and 12 bases separated the two germline ends. This CDR3 comprises 13 residues. CDR1 and CDR2 (germline): MDHEN, SYDVKM. The CDR3 DNA is TGTGCCAGCATTCAGGGATTCGATCAGCCCCAGCATTTT. Amino acid sequence: CASIQGFDQPQHF.

V gene TRBV11-1 combines with J gene TRBJ2-3, with TRBD2 as a possible D gene (6 bases). V lost 3 bases and J 5 bases, leaving 12 bases between the germline ends. The CDR3 length is 14 residues. Looked up from germline, CDR1 is SGHAT and CDR2 is FQDESV (reference sequence). CDR3 nucleotides: TGTGCCAGCAGCTTTGCGGGGCAGGTAGATACGCAGTATTTT. Its protein is CASSFAGQVDTQYF.

This clonotype came up a few times. The genes are TRBV25-1 and TRBJ2-5; TRBD2 matches at 10 bases. From germline, CDR1 is MGHDK and CDR2 SYGVNS. The CDR3 runs 15 residues. J lost 2 bases, V lost 1 base, and 1 base had no gene match. The CDR3 here is CASSEWTSGQETQYF. The CDR3 region has the DNA TGTGCCAGCAGTGAATGGACTAGCGGACAAGAGACCCAGTACTTC.

The chain uses TRBV20-1 and TRBJ2-2; 9 bases are shared with TRBD2. The CDR3 contains 16 residues. Germline loops: CDR1 DFQATT, CDR2 SNEGSKA (reference sequence). V shed 0 bases and J 5 bases; nucleotides not matched to a gene: 7. CDR3 sequence: CSARDFGLAGTGELFF. CDR3 DNA sequence: TGCAGTGCTAGAGATTTTGGGCTAGCGGGGACCGGGGAGCTGTTTTTT.

The gene calls are TRBV10-3 and TRBJ1-1; the D is unclear. The CDR3 length is 13 residues. V lost 6 bases to trimming and J lost 0 bases, with 8 bases between them. In germline, CDR1 is ENHRY, CDR2 SYGVKD. The CDR3, as DNA: TGTGCCATCAGGGAGGACCTGAACACTGAAGCTTTCTTT. It translates to CAIREDLNTEAFF.

This clonotype occurred a few times. The chain couples TRBV9 to TRBJ2-5; D not certain. This CDR3 spans 15 amino acids. Deletions cut 0 bases from V and 4 bases from J, with 13 bases between. CDR1 and CDR2 from the germline V gene are SGDLS and YYNGEE. CDR3 nucleotide sequence: TGTGCCAGCAGCGTAGTTGGGGAACTCCGAGAGACCCAGTACTTC. This sequence encodes CASSVVGELRETQYF.

The chain links TRBV7-8 to TRBJ1-5; perhaps TRBD1 as D (5 bases). V was clipped by 5 bases and J by 4 bases, with 15 bases between them. CDR3 length: 15 amino acids. Germline assignment: CDR1 SGHVS and CDR2 FQNEAQ. The CDR3 region has the DNA TGTGCCAGCAGCCCCGTGGGCAGGGCAAATCAGCCCCAGCATTTT. It is translated as CASSPVGRANQPQHF. Using reference TRBV7-8 and TRBJ1-5 for the parts outside the CDR3, the full variable domain is GAGVSQSPRYKVAKRGQDVALRCDPISGHVSLFWYQQALGQGPEFLTYFQNEAQLDKSGLPSDRFFAERPEGSVSTLKIQRTQQEDSAVYLCASSPVGRANQPQHFGDGTRLSIL.

This clonotype was seen a handful of times. The rearrangement joins TRBV11-2 to TRBJ1-6; 9 bases fit TRBD1. Germline trimming cut 5 bases from V and 10 bases from J; bases unmatched to any gene: 12. The CDR3 sequence is 16 residues long. The germline gives CDR1 SGHAT, CDR2 FQNNGV. DNA for the CDR3: TGTGCCAGCAGCCCTTGGGGACAGGGAGAAGGCTCACCCCTCCACTTT. Translated: CASSPWGQGEGSPLHF.

The chain joins TRBV6-5 to TRBJ1-1, with D possibly TRBD1 on 5 matching bases. CDR1 is MNHEY, CDR2 SVGAGI, per germline. This CDR3 has 15 residues. V gave up 5 bases and J gave up 3 bases, with 16 bases separating them. CDR3 residues: CASSTGRPGDTEAFF. CDR3 bases: TGTGCCAGCAGTACGGGACGGCCGGGCGACACTGAAGCTTTCTTT.

The chain is built from TRBV6-8 and TRBJ2-7, with TRBD1 matching over 7 bases. V lost 9 bases, J lost 7 bases, and 6 bases stayed unmatched. The germline V gene encodes CDR1 MNHGY and CDR2 SAAAGT. This CDR3 spans 11 amino acids. The CDR3 sequence: CASSRGLEQYF. The CDR3 DNA is TGTGCCAGTTCGAGGGGGCTTGAGCAGTACTTC.